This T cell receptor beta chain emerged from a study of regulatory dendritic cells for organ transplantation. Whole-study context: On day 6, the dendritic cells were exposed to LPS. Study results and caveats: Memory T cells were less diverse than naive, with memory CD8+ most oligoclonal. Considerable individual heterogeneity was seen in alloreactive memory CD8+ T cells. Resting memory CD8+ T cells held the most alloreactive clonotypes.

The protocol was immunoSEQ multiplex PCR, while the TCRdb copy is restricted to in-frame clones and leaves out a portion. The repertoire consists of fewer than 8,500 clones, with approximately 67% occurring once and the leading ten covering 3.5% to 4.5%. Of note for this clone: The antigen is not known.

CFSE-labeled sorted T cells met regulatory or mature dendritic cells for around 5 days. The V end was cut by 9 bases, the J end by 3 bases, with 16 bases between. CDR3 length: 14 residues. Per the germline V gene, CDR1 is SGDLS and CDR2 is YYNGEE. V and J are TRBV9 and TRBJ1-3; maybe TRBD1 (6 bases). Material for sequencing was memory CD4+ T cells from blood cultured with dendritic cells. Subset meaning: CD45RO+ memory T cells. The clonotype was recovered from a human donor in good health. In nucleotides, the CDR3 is TGTGCCACCGTAAGGGGGGGTAGTGGAAACACCATATATTTT. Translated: CATVRGGSGNTIYF.